This entry lists 9 T cell receptor beta chains sequenced from one sample in a study of blood T cell repertoires in COVID-19 (dated by TCRdb to about 2020). The method was the immunoSEQ multiplex PCR assay. What TCRdb holds here is the immuneACCESS table cut down to in-frame rearrangements. Part of the clones is not present; checked against another copy, under half of the missing clones reflect an unresolved V gene, and the others are unexplained. This sample is represented by 110,000 to 150,000 clones; approximately 80% of them were singletons. Roughly two fifths of the sample is in the top ten clones. The sequenced sample was peripheral blood. The receptors were sampled from a human donor in a cohort sampled during active COVID-19.

This chain links TRBV2 with TRBJ1-1; the match to TRBD1 covers 8 bases. The CDR3 contains 14 residues. Trimming took 7 bases from V and 4 from J; bases not matched to a gene: 8. CDR1 SNHLY and CDR2 FYNNEI come from the germline V gene. CDR3 coding DNA: TGTGCCAGCATTGGACAGGGTAGAGGCACTGAAGCTTTCTTT. It translates to CASIGQGRGTEAFF.

The rearrangement uses TRBV2 and TRBJ2-5; D remains unclear. Germline V gene sequence: CDR1 SNHLY, CDR2 FYNNEI. Trimming removed 3 bases at V and 2 bases at J, with 7 bases between. The CDR3 is 13 residues long. For the CDR3, the DNA is TGTGCCAGCAGTGATGGCAGGCAAGAGACCCAGTACTTC. This encodes CASSDGRQETQYF.

This clone was found a few times. The chain combines TRBV28 with TRBJ2-3, with D possibly TRBD1 on 6 matching bases. Trimming took 2 bases from V and 3 from J, leaving 9 bases between them. The CDR3 contains 14 residues. Germline V gene sequence: CDR1 MDHEN, CDR2 SYDVKM. DNA for the CDR3: TGTGCCAGCAGTTTAGGGGGCGTTACAGATACGCAGTATTTT. It yields the protein CASSLGGVTDTQYF. The full variable domain, in which reference TRBV28 and TRBJ2-3 provide the parts outside the CDR3, is DVKVTQSSRYLVKRTGEKVFLECVQDMDHENMFWYRQDPGLGLRLIYFSYDVKMKEKGDIPEGYSVSREKKERFSLILESASTNQTSMYLCASSLGGVTDTQYFGPGTRLTVL.

The genes are TRBV19 and TRBJ2-7; TRBD1 aligns across 8 bases. The V gene's germline CDR1 is LNHDA and CDR2 SQIVND (reference sequence). The ends lost 5 bases at V and 4 bases at J; junction bases unmatched: 1. This CDR3 contains 12 residues. The CDR3 here is CASSGTGYEQYF. The CDR3 nucleotides are TGTGCCAGTAGTGGGACAGGATACGAGCAGTACTTC.

This chain links TRBV18 with TRBJ1-1, with D maybe TRBD1 (5 bases). Germline V CDR1 and CDR2: KGHSH, LQKENI. There are 15 residues in the CDR3. The V gene lost 1 base and the J gene lost 1 base, with 10 bases spanning the gap. The CDR3 region has the DNA TGTGCCAGCTCACCACGACGGCAGGGGAACACTGAAGCTTTCTTT. Translated: CASSPRRQGNTEAFF.

The rearrangement joins TRBV2 to TRBJ1-5, with D perhaps matching TRBD1 (6 bases). The ends were cut back, 4 bases at V and 4 bases at J, with 14 bases in the middle. This CDR3 spans 15 amino acids. Germline lookup yields CDR1 SNHLY and CDR2 FYNNEI. In nucleotides, the CDR3 is TGTGCCAGCAGTGTAAAGGGGGACGGAAATCAGCCCCAGCATTTT. Translation gives CASSVKGDGNQPQHF.

The V call is TRBV6-1, the J call TRBJ1-2, with D possibly TRBD1 on 5 matching bases. CDR1 is MNHNS, CDR2 SASEGT, per germline. V was trimmed by 2 bases and J by 8 bases, leaving 18 bases between them. There are 15 residues in the CDR3. CDR3 sequence reads: CASSELSGAPFGYTF. DNA for the CDR3: TGTGCCAGCAGTGAATTATCTGGGGCGCCGTTCGGCTACACCTTC.

This clone was counted a few times. The rearrangement uses TRBV12-3 or TRBV12-4 and TRBJ2-7; D ambiguous. The CDR3 sequence is 13 residues long. With 4 bases removed from V and 2 bases from J, the gap between germline ends came to 9 bases. DNA of the CDR3: TGTGCCAGCAGTTCAGGTGTAGCCTACGAGCAGTACTTC. It specifies CASSSGVAYEQYF.

The chain recombines TRBV7-8 with TRBJ1-2; 7 nucleotides agree with TRBD1. The germline V gene has CDR1 SGHVS and CDR2 FQNEAQ. CDR3 length: 13 residues. Germline trimming cut 6 bases from V and 2 bases from J; bases unmatched to any gene: 3. CDR3 sequence reads: CASRPGQNYGYTF. Written as DNA, the CDR3 is TGTGCCAGCAGGCCGGGACAGAACTATGGCTACACCTTC.